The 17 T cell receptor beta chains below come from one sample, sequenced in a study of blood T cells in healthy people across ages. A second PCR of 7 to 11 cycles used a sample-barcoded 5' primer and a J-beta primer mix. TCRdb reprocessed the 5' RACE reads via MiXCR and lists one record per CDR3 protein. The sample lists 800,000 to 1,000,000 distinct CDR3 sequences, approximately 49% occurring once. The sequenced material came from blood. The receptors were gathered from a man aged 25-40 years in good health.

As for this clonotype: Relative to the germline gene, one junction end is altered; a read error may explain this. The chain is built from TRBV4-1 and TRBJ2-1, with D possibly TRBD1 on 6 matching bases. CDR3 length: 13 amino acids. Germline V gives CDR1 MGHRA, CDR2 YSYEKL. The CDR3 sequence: CASIPGHRNERFF. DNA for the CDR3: TGCGCCAGCATACCGGGACACCGCAATGAGCGGTTCTTC.

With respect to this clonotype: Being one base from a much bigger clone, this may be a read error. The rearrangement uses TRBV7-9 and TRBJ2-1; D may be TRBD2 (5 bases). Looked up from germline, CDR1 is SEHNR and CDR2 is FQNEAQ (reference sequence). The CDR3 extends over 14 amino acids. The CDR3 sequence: CASSLDREYNQQFF. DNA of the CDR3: TGTGCCAGCAGCTTAGATCGGGAATACAATCAGCAGTTCTTC. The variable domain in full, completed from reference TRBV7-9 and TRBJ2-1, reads DTGVSQNPRHKITKRGQNVTFRCDPISEHNRLYWYRQTLGQGPEFLTYFQNEAQLEKSRLLSDRFSAERPKGSFSTLEIQRTEQGDSAMYLCASSLDREYNQQFFGPGTRLTVL.

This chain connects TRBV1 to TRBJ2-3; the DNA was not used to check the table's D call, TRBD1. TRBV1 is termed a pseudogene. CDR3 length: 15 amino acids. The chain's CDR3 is CTSSQDRQGADTQYF. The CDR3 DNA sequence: TGCACCAGCAGCCAAGATAGGCAGGGGGCAGATACGCAGTATTTT.

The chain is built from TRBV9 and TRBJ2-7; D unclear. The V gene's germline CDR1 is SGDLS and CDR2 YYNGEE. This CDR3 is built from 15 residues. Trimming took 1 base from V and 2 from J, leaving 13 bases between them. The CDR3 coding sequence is TGTGCCAGCAGCGTATTAGCAGGAACAACCTACGAGCAGTACTTC. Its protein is CASSVLAGTTYEQYF.

The CDR3 spells CASSQDKASYTF. The CDR3 DNA reads TGTGCCAGCAGCCAAGACAAAGCCAGCTACACCTTC. V usage is TRBV4-2 and J usage is TRBJ1-2; D is ambiguous. The CDR3 runs 12 residues. V was trimmed by 0 bases and J by 9 bases, leaving 8 bases between them. Germline values: CDR1 LGHNA, CDR2 YNFKEQ.

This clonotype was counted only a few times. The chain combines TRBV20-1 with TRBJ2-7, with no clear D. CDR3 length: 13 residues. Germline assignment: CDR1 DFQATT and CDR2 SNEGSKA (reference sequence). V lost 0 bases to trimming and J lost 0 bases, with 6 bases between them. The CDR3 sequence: CSAREISSYEQYF. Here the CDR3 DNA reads TGCAGTGCTAGAGAGATTTCCTCCTACGAGCAGTACTTC.

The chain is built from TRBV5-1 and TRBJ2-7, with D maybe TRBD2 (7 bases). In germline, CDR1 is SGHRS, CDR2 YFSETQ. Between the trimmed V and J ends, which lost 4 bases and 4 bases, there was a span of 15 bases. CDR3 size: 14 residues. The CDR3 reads CASSNGGLAYEQYF. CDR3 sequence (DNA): TGCGCCAGCAGCAACGGGGGGCTGGCTTACGAGCAGTACTTC. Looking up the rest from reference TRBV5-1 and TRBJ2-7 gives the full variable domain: KAGVTQTPRYLIKTRGQQVTLSCSPISGHRSVSWYQQTPGQGLQFLFEYFSETQRNKGNFPGRFSGRQFSNSRSEMNVSTLELGDSALYLCASSNGGLAYEQYFGPGTRLTVT.

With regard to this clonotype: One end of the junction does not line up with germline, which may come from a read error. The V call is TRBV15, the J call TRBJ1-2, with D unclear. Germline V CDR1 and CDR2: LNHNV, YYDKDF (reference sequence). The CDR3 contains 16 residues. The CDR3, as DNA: TGTGCCACCAGTAGAGACCGGGTGCTAGTAGACTATGGCTACACCTTC. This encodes CATSRDRVLVDYGYTF.

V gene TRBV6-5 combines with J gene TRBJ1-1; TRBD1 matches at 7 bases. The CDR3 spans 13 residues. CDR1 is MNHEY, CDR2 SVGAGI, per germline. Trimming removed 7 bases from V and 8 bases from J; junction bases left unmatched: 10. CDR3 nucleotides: TGTGCCAGCATTCGCCGAGGGGGCTTGGAAGCTTTCTTT. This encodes CASIRRGGLEAFF.

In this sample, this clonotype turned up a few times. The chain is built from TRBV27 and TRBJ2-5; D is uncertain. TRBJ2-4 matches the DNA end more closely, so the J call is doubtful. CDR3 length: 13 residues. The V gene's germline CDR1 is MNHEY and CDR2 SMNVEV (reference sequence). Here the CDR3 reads CASSTDVGDIQYF. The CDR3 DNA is TGTGCCAGCAGTACCGACGTTGGGGACATTCAGTACTTC.

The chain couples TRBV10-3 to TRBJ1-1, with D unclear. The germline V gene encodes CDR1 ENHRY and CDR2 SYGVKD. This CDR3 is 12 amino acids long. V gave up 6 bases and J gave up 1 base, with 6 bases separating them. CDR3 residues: CAIRDKNTEAFF. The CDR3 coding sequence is TGTGCCATCAGAGACAAGAACACTGAAGCTTTCTTT.

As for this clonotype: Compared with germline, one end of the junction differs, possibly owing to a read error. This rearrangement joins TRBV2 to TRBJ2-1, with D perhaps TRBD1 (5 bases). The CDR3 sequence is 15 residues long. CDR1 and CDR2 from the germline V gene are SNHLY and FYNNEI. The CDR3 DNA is TGTGTCAGCAGCGTAGACAGAAGCTCCTACAATGAGCAGTTCTTC. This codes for CVSSVDRSSYNEQFF.

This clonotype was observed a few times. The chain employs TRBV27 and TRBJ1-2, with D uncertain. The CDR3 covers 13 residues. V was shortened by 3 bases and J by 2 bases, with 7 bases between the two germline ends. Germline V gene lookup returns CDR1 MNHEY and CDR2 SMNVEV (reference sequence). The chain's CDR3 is CASSFNPNYGYTF. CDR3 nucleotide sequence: TGTGCCAGCAGTTTTAACCCCAACTATGGCTACACCTTC.

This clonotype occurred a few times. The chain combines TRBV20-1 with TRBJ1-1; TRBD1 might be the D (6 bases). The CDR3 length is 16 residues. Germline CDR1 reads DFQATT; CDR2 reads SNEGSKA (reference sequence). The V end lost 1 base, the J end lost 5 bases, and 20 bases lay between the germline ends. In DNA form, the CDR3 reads TGCAGTGCTAGAGGAGGGGGTTCCCCGGGTAAGACTGAAGCTTTCTTT. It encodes CSARGGGSPGKTEAFF.

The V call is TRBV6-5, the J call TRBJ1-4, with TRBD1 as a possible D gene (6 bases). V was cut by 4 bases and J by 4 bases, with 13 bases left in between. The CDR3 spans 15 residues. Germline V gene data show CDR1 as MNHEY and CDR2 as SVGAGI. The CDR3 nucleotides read TGTGCCAGCAGTTCCGGGACAAATCTTAATGAAAAACTGTTTTTT. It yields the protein CASSSGTNLNEKLFF.

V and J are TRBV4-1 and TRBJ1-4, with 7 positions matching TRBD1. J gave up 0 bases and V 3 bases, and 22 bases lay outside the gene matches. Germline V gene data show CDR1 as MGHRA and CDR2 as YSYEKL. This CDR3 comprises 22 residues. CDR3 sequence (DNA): TGCGCCAGCAGCCAGAAACAGGGGTCTCCTTTCCTCGGGTCCCCAACTAATGAAAAACTGTTTTTT. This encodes CASSQKQGSPFLGSPTNEKLFF.

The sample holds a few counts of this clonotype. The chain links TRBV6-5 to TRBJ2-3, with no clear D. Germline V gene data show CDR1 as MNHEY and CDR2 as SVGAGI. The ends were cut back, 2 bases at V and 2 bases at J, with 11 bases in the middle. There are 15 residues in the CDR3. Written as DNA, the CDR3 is TGTGCCAGCAGTTACGGGCAGCTTACCACAGATACGCAGTATTTT. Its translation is CASSYGQLTTDTQYF.